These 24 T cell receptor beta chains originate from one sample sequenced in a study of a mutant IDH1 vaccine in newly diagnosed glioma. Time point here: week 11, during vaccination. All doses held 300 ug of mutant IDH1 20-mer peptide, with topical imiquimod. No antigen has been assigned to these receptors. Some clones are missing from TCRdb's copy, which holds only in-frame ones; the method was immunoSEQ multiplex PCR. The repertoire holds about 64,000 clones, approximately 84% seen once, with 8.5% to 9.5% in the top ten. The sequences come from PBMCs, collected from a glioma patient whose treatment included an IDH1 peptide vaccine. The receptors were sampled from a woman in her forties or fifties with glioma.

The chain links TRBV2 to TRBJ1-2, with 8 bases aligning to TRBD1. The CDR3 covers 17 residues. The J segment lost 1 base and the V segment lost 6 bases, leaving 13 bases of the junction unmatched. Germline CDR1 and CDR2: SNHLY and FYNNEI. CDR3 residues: CASRAGQDHSFNYGYTF. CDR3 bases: TGTGCCAGCAGGGCGGGACAGGACCACTCTTTTAACTATGGCTACACCTTC.

CDR3 loop: CASSIGQVNYGYTF. The CDR3 DNA reads as TGTGCCAGCAGCATTGGACAGGTTAACTATGGCTACACCTTC. The chain joins TRBV13 to TRBJ1-2; 7 bases are shared with TRBD1. Germline CDR1 and CDR2: PRHDT and FYEKMQ (reference sequence). The CDR3 is 14 amino acids. The V and J ends lost 5 bases and 1 base, in that order; junction bases with no gene match: 4.

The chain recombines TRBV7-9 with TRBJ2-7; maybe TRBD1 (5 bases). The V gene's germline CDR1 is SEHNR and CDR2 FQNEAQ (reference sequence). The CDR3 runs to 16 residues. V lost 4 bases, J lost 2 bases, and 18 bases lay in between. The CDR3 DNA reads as TGTGCCAGCAGCTATAGGACAACCAGCCCTCCCTACGAGCAGTACTTC. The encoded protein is CASSYRTTSPPYEQYF.

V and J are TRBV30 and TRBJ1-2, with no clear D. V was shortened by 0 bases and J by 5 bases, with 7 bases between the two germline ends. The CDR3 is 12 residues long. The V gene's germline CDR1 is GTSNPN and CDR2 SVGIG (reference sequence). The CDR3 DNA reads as TGTGCCTGGAGTGTAAGGCAGTATGGCTACACCTTC. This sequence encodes CAWSVRQYGYTF.

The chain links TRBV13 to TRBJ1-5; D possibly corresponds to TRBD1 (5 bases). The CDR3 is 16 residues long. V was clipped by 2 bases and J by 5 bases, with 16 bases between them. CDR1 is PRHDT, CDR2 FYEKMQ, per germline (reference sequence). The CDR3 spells CASSLYNKGSYQPQHF. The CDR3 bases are TGTGCCAGCAGCTTATACAATAAGGGGTCCTATCAGCCCCAGCATTTT.

The CDR3 loop reads CASSQGGSTNEKLFF. Here the CDR3 DNA reads TGTGCCAGCAGTCAGGGTGGCTCAACTAATGAAAAACTGTTTTTT. V usage is TRBV27 and J usage is TRBJ1-4, with a possible D match to TRBD1 (5 bases). This CDR3 contains 15 residues. CDR1 and CDR2 from the germline V gene are MNHEY and SMNVEV (reference sequence). Trimming took 5 bases from V and 0 from J, leaving 10 bases between them.

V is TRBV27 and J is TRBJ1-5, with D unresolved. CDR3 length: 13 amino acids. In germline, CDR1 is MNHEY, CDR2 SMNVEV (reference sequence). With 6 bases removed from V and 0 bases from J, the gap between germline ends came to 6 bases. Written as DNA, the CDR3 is TGTGCCAGCAGGGTTTATAGCAATCAGCCCCAGCATTTT. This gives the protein CASRVYSNQPQHF.

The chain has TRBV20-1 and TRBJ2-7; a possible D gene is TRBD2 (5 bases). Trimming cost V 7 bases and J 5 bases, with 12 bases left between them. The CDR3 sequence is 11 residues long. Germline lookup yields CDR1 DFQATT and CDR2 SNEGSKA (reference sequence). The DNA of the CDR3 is TGCAGTGTTCAGGAGGTCCACGAGCAGTACTTC. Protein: CSVQEVHEQYF.

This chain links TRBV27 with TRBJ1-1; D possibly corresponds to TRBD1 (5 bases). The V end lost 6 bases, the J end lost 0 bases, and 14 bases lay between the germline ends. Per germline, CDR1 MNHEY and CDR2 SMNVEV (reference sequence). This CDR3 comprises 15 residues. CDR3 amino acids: CASSEGSRMNTEAFF. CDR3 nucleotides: TGTGCCAGCAGCGAGGGGTCTCGCATGAACACTGAAGCTTTCTTT.

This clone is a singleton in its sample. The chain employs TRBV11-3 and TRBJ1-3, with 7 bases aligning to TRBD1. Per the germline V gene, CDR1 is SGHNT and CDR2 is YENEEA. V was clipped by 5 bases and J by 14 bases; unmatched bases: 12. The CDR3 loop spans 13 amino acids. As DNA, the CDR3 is TGTGCCAGCAGCCACCCAGGAAGACAGGGTCTATATTTT. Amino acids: CASSHPGRQGLYF. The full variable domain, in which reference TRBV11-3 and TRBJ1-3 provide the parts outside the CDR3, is EAGVVQSPRYKIIEKKQPVAFWCNPISGHNTLYWYLQNLGQGPELLIRYENEEAVDDSQLPKDRFSAERLKGVDSTLKIQPAELGDSAVYLCASSHPGRQGLYFGEGSWLTVV.

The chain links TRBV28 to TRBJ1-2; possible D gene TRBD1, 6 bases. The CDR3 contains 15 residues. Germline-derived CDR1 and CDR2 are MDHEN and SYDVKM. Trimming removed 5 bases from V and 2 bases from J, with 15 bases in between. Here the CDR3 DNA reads TGTGCCAGCAGTGCAACTCGGACAGCAAACTATGGCTACACCTTC. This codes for CASSATRTANYGYTF.

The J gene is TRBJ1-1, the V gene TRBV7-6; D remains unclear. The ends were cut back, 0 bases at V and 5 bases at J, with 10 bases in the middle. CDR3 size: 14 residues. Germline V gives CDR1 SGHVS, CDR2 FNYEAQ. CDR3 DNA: TGTGCCAGCAGCTTAGCACGGGAGGGAACTGAAGCTTTCTTT. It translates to CASSLAREGTEAFF.

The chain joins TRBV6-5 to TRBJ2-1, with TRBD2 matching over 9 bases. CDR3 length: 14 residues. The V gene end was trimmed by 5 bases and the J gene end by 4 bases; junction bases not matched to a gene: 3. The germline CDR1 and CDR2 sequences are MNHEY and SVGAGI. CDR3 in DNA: TGTGCCAGCAGTCGGACTAGCGAGTACAATGAGCAGTTCTTC. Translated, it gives CASSRTSEYNEQFF.

The CDR3 nucleotides read TGTGCCAGTAGTCCTCGGACAGGGCTAAATTCACCCCTCCACTTT. Encoded protein: CASSPRTGLNSPLHF. J is TRBJ1-6 and V is TRBV19; 8 nucleotides match TRBD1. The germline V gene encodes CDR1 LNHDA and CDR2 SQIVND (reference sequence). CDR3 length: 15 residues. V lost 5 bases, J lost 7 bases, and 7 bases stayed unmatched.

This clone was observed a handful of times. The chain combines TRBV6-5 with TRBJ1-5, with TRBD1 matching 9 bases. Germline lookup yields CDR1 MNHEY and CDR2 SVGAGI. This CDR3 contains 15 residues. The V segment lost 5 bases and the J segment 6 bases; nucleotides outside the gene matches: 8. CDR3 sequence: CASSRTGEGGQPQHF. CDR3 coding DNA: TGTGCCAGCAGTCGGACAGGGGAGGGAGGTCAGCCCCAGCATTTT.

CDR3 sequence reads: CASSFSGTSNTEAFF. DNA for the CDR3: TGCGCCAGCAGCTTCTCCGGGACATCGAACACTGAAGCTTTCTTT. V and J are TRBV5-1 and TRBJ1-1; tentatively, D is TRBD1 (6 bases). V gave up 2 bases and J gave up 1 base, with 12 bases separating them. The germline CDR1 and CDR2 sequences are SGHRS and YFSETQ. The CDR3 length is 15 residues.

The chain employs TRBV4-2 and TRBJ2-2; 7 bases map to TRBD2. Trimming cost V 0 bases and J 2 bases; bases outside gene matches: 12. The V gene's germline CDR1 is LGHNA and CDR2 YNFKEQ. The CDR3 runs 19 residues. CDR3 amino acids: CASSQDMVKREINTGELFF. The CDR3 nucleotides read TGTGCCAGCAGCCAAGATATGGTTAAGCGGGAAATCAACACCGGGGAGCTGTTTTTT.

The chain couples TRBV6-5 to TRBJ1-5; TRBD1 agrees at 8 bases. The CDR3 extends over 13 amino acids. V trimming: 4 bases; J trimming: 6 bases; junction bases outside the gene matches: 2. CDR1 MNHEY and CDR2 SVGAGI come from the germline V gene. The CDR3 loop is CASSSGGVQPQHF. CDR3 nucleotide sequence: TGTGCCAGCAGTTCAGGGGGCGTTCAGCCCCAGCATTTT.

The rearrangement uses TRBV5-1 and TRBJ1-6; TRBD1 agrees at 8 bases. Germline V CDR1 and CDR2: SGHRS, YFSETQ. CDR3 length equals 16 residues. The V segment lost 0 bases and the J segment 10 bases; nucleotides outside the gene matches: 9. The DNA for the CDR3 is TGCGCCAGCAGCTTGGCCACAGGGGGAATAAGGTCACCCCTCCACTTT. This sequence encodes CASSLATGGIRSPLHF.

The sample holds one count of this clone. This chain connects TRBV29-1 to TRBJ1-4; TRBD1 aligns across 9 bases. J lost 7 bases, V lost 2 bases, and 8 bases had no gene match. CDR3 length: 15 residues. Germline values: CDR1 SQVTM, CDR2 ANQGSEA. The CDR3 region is CSVELRGTGPEKLFF. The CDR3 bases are TGCAGCGTTGAACTGAGGGGGACAGGGCCTGAAAAACTGTTTTTT.

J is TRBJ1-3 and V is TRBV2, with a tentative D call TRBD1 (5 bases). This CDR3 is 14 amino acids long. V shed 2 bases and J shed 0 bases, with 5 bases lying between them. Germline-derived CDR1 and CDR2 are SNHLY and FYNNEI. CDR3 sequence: CASSEQGSGNTIYF. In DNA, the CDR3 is TGTGCCAGCAGTGAACAGGGCTCTGGAAACACCATATATTTT.

The CDR3, as DNA: TGTGCCACCAGCAGGGCTCGTACAGGGGTGACTGAAGCTTTCTTT. This codes for CATSRARTGVTEAFF. The chain is built from TRBV15 and TRBJ1-1, with 7 bases lining up with TRBD1. Germline CDR1 LNHNV, CDR2 YYDKDF (reference sequence). This CDR3 contains 15 residues. Trimming cost V 3 bases and J 5 bases; bases outside gene matches: 9. Full variable domain (missing parts from reference TRBV15 and TRBJ1-1): DAMVIQNPRYQVTQFGKPVTLSCSQTLNHNVMYWYQQKSSQAPKLLFHYYDKDFNNEADTPDNFQSRRPNTSFCFLDIRSPGLGDTAMYLCATSRARTGVTEAFFGQGTRLTVV.

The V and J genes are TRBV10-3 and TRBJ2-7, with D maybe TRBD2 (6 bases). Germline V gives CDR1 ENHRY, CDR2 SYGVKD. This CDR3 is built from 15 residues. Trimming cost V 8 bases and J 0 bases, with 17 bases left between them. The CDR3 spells CAISLLRGSSYEQYF. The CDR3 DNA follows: TGTGCCATCTCTCTACTCCGGGGGAGCTCCTACGAGCAGTACTTC.

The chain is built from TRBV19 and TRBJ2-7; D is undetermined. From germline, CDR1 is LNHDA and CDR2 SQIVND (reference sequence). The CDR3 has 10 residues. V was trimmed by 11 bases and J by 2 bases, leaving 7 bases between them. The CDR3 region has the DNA TGTGCCCATATAGCCTACGAGCAGTACTTC. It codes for CAHIAYEQYF. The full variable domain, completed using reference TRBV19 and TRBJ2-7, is DGGITQSPKYLFRKEGQNVTLSCEQNLNHDAMYWYRQDPGQGLRLIYYSQIVNDFQKGDIAEGYSVSREKKESFPLTVTSAQKNPTAFYLCAHIAYEQYFGPGTRLTVT.